This T cell receptor (beta chain) was captured in a study of T-cell reconstitution after alpha-beta-depleted transplantation in children. This CDR3 has 17 residues. V gave up 7 bases and J gave up 4 bases, with 29 bases separating them. Germline V gene data show CDR1 as SQVTM and CDR2 as ANQGSEA. Many counts were recorded for this clonotype. The library targeted TCRbeta and was prepared with unique molecular identifiers. TCRdb processed the PCR reads anew with MiXCR; each CDR3 protein has one entry. The table includes 750,000 to 950,000 distinct CDR3 sequences, approximately 15% detected once. This TCR was sampled from a male patient aged 5 to 17 who had a stem cell transplant for acute lymphoblastic leukemia, so the T cells may come from the graft donor. Sequences were derived from PBMCs, mostly from graft donor cells, sampled 360 days after TCRalphabeta/CD19-depleted stem cell transplant. This chain connects TRBV29-1 to TRBJ2-7, with D unclear. CDR3 sequence: CSANPQRDNRKTYEQYF. CDR3 DNA: TGCAGCGCTAACCCCCAGCGCGACAACCGAAAGACATACGAGCAGTACTTC.